These T cell receptor beta chains were read from a single sample in a study of T cells in Graves' hyperthyroidism and ophthalmopathy. TCRdb redid the calling of the multiplex PCR reads with MiXCR, one entry per CDR3 protein. There are roughly 300,000 distinct CDR3 sequences in the sample; around 23% occur only once, and around half lies in the top ten. The source material was blood. All receptors derive from a woman in her fifties or sixties with Graves' hyperthyroidism. Both conserved end residues are part of each CDR3. A D gene is named only where the DNA matches it firmly. Expanded clones get a size class; other rows say once, few or many, or leave the size out.

TRBJ2-3 | many | TRBV24-1 | TRBD1 | CATGKDRASTDTQYF | TGTGCCACCGGGAAGGACAGGGCTAGCACAGATACGCAGTATTTT
TRBJ2-1 | many | TRBV3-1 | TRBD2 | CASSQDSGSNNEQFF | TGTGCCAGCAGCCAGGATAGCGGGAGCAACAATGAGCAGTTCTTC
TRBJ2-4 | NA | TRBV6-1 | NA | CASSGTWVAKNIQYF | TGTGCCAGCAGTGGAACTTGGGTGGCCAAAAACATTCAGTACTTC
TRBJ1-2 | NA | TRBV28 | TRBD1 | CASRPTGEDYGYTF | TGTGCCAGCAGGCCTACAGGGGAGGACTATGGCTACACCTTC
TRBJ2-3 | once | TRBV2 | NA | CASSERDHGDTQYF | TGTGCCAGCAGTGAAAGGGACCACGGAGATACGCAGTATTTT
TRBJ1-5 | NA | TRBV2 | TRBD1 | CASSRTGGHQPQHF | TGTGCCAGCAGTCGGACAGGGGGTCATCAGCCCCAGCATTTT
TRBJ2-2 | NA | TRBV28 | TRBD2 | CASTQRLAGGIGGELFF | TGTGCCAGCACACAAAGACTAGCGGGAGGAATTGGCGGGGAGCTGTTTTTT
TRBJ1-1 | many | TRBV2 | NA | CARGTGLSTEAFF | TGTGCCAGGGGTACAGGGTTGAGCACTGAAGCTTTCTTT
TRBJ2-7 | many | TRBV6-1 | NA | CASIRDDSSSYEQYF | TGTGCCAGCATCCGGGACGACTCCAGCTCCTACGAGCAGTACTTC
TRBJ1-1 | NA | TRBV7-3 | TRBD1 | CASSQTGGENTEALF | TGTGCCAGCAGCCAAACAGGGGGGGAGAACACTGAAGCTCTCTTT
TRBJ2-7 | few | TRBV19 | NA | CASSIEAGTYEQYF | TGTGCCAGTAGTATAGAGGCCGGCACCTACGAGCAGTACTTC
TRBJ2-3 | NA | TRBV4-2 | TRBD2 | CASSQQSGSNTDTQYF | TGTGCCAGCAGCCAACAGAGCGGGAGTAACACAGATACGCAGTATTTT
TRBJ2-1 | NA | TRBV24-1 | NA | CATSDSRLSLWNEQFF | TGTGCCACCAGTGATTCCAGGCTCTCCCTCTGGAATGAGCAGTTCTTC
TRBJ1-1 | few | TRBV4-1 | TRBD1 | CASSQKGDRPHDSEAFF | TGCGCCAGCAGCCAAAAGGGGGACAGGCCCCACGACTCTGAAGCTTTCTTT
TRBJ2-5 | many | TRBV7-9 | TRBD2 | CASSPRTSGRETQYF | TGTGCCAGCAGCCCAAGGACTAGCGGGAGGGAGACCCAGTACTTC
TRBJ1-5 | NA | TRBV9 | NA | CASSVPIVLGYSNQPQHF | TGTGCCAGCAGCGTCCCTATAGTTCTAGGTTATAGCAATCAGCCCCAGCATTTT
TRBJ2-2 | once | TRBV12-3/TRBV12-4 | NA | CASRSRRENTGELFF | TGTGCCAGCAGGAGTCGGCGGGAGAACACCGGGGAGCTGTTTTTT
TRBJ1-1 | many | TRBV20-1 | NA | CSARSLGFTEAFF | TGCAGTGCTAGATCGCTGGGATTCACTGAAGCTTTCTTT
TRBJ2-7 | many | TRBV6-1 | NA | CASSLNEYEQYF | TGTGCCAGCAGTTTGAACGAATACGAGCAGTACTTC
TRBJ2-7 | NA | TRBV20-1 | NA | CSVRALATNEQYF | TGCAGTGTCAGGGCCCTAGCTACCAACGAGCAGTACTTC
TRBJ2-3 | few | TRBV9 | TRBD2 | CASSASSGRFTDTQYF | TGTGCCAGCAGCGCATCTAGCGGGAGGTTCACAGATACGCAGTATTTT
TRBJ2-1 | few | TRBV5-1 | TRBD2 | CASSLAGGKDEQFF | TGCGCCAGCAGCTTAGCGGGAGGGAAGGATGAGCAGTTCTTC
TRBJ1-1 | NA | TRBV29-1 | NA | CSVVPGETEAFF | TGCAGCGTTGTTCCAGGGGAGACTGAAGCTTTCTTT
TRBJ1-2 | many | TRBV4-1 | NA | CASSQPLVASDGYTF | TGCGCCAGCAGCCAACCACTCGTCGCATCGGATGGCTACACCTTC
TRBJ2-5 | many | TRBV2 | TRBD2 | CASSKNTAGVGETQYF | TGTGCCAGCAGTAAAAACACAGCGGGAGTCGGGGAGACCCAGTACTTC
TRBJ2-1 | few | TRBV20-1 | NA | CSARGTTPYNEQFF | TGCAGTGCTAGAGGGACTACTCCCTACAATGAGCAGTTCTTC
TRBJ2-1 | few | TRBV6-1 | NA | CASRGDTTEQFF | TGTGCCAGCAGGGGGGACACCACTGAGCAGTTCTTC
TRBJ2-1 | many | TRBV28 | TRBD1 | CASSLWDRGWFF | TGTGCCAGCAGTTTATGGGACAGGGGTTGGTTCTTC
TRBJ1-2 | NA | TRBV7-9 | TRBD1 | CASSLGGTGHGYTF | TGTGCCAGCAGCTTAGGTGGGACAGGGCATGGCTACACCTTC